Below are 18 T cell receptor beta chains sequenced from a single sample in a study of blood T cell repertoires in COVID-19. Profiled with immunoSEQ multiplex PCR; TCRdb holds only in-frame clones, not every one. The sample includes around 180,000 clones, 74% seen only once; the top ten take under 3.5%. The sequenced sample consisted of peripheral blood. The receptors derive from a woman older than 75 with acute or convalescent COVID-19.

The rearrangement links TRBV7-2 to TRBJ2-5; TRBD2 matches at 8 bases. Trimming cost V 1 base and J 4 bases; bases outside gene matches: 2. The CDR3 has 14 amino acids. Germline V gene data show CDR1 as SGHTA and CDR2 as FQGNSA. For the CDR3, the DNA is TGTGCCAGCAGCTTAGAGGCGGGGGGAGAGACCCAGTACTTC. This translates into CASSLEAGGETQYF.

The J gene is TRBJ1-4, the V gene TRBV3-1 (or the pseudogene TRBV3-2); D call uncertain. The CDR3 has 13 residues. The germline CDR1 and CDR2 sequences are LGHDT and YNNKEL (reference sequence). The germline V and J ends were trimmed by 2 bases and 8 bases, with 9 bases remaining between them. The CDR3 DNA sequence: TGTGCCAGCAGCCAACAACTAGGCGAAAAACTGTTTTTT. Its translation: CASSQQLGEKLFF.

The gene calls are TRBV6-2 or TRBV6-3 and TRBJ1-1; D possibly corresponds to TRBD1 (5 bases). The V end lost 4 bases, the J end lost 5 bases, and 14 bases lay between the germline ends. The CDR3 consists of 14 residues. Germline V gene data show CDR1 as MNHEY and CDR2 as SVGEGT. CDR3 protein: CASSSFSGQTEAFF. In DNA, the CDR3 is TGTGCCAGCAGTTCCTTTTCAGGGCAGACTGAAGCTTTCTTT.

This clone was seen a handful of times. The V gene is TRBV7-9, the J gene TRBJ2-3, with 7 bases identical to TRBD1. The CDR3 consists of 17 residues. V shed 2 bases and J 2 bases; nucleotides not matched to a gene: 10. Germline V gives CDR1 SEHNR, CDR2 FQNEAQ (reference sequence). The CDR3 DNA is TGTGCCAGCAGCTTACGGCGTCCGGACAGGAACACAGATACGCAGTATTTT. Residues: CASSLRRPDRNTDTQYF. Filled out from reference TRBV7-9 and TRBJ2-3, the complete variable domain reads DTGVSQNPRHKITKRGQNVTFRCDPISEHNRLYWYRQTLGQGPEFLTYFQNEAQLEKSRLLSDRFSAERPKGSFSTLEIQRTEQGDSAMYLCASSLRRPDRNTDTQYFGPGTRLTVL.

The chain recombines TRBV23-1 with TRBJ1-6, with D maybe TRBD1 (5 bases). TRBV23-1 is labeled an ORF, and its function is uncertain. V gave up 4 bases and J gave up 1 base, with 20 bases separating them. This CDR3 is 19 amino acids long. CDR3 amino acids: CASSPYRDRALSYNSPLHF. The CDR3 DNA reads TGCGCCAGCAGTCCCTACCGAGACAGAGCCTTATCCTATAATTCACCCCTCCACTTT.

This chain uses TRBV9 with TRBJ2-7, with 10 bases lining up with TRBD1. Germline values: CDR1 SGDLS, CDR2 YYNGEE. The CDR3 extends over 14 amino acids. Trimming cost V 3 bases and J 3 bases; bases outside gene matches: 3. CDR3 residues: CASSAGQGGYEQYF. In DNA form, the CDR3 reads TGTGCCAGCAGCGCCGGACAGGGGGGCTACGAGCAGTACTTC.

The CDR3: CASSTGTSGRTNEQFF. The CDR3 DNA reads as TGCGCCAGCAGCACCGGGACTAGCGGAAGGACGAATGAGCAGTTCTTC. The rearrangement uses TRBV4-1 and TRBJ2-1; 11 bases align to TRBD2. There are 16 residues in the CDR3. The ends lost 5 bases at V and 7 bases at J; junction bases unmatched: 10. Germline CDR1 MGHRA, CDR2 YSYEKL.

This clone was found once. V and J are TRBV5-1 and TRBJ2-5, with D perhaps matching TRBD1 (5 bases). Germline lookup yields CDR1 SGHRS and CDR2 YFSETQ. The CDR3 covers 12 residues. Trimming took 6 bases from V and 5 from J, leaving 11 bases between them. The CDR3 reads CASTDSQETQYF. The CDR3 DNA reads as TGCGCCAGCACAGACAGTCAGGAGACCCAGTACTTC.

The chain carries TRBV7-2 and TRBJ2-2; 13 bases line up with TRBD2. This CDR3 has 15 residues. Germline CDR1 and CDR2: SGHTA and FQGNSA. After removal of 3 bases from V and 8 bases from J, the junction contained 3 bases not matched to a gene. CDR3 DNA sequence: TGTGCCAGCAGCTTCGGACTAGCGGGAGAAGGGGAGCTGTTTTTT. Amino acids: CASSFGLAGEGELFF.

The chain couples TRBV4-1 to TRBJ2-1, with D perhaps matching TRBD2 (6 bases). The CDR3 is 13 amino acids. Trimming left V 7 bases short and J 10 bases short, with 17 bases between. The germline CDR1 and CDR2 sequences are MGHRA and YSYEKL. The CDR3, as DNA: TGCGCCAGCAAATCGGTAGCGGCGGAGGAGCAGTTCTTC. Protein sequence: CASKSVAAEEQFF.

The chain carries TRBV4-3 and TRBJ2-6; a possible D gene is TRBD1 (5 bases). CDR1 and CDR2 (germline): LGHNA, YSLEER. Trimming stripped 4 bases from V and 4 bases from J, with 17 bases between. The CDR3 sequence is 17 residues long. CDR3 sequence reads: CASSRETAYYGANVLTF. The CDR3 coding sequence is TGCGCCAGCAGCCGAGAGACAGCTTACTACGGGGCCAACGTCCTGACTTTC.

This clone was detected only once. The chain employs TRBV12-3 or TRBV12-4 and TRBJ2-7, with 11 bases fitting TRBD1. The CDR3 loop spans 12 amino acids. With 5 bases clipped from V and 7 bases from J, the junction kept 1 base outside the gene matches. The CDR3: CASSGTGGEQYF. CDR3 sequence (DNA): TGTGCCAGCAGTGGGACAGGGGGGGAGCAGTACTTC.

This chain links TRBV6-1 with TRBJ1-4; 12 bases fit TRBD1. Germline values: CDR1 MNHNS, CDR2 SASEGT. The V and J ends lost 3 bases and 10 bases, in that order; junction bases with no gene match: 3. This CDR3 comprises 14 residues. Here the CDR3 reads CASSDGTGGGKLFF. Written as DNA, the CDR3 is TGTGCCAGCAGTGACGGGACAGGGGGCGGAAAACTGTTTTTT.

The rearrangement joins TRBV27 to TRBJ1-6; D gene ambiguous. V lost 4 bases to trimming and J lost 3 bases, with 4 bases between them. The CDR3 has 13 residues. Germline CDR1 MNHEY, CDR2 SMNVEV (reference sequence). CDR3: CASSWSYNSPLHF. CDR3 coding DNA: TGTGCCAGCAGTTGGAGCTATAATTCACCCCTCCACTTT.

As DNA, the CDR3 is TGTGCCAGCAGCCCGGGGAGTCCCTACAATGAGCAGTTCTTC. It codes for CASSPGSPYNEQFF. The V call is TRBV27, the J call TRBJ2-1; a possible D gene is TRBD2 (5 bases). V dropped 6 bases and J dropped 2 bases, with 11 bases sitting between them. Germline V gives CDR1 MNHEY, CDR2 SMNVEV (reference sequence). The CDR3 covers 14 residues.

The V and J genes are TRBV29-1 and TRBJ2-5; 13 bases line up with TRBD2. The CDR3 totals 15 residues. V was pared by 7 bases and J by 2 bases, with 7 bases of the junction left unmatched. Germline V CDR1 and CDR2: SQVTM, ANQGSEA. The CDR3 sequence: CSGRGGLAGQETQYF. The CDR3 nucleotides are TGCAGCGGGCGGGGGGGACTAGCGGGACAAGAGACCCAGTACTTC.

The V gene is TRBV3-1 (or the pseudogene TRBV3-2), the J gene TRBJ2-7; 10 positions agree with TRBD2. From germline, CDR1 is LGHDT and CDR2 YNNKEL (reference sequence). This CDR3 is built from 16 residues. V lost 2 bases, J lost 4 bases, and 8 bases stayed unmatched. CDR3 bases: TGTGCCAGCAGCCAAACCGCAGCGGGAGGGTTGTACGAGCAGTACTTC. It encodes CASSQTAAGGLYEQYF.

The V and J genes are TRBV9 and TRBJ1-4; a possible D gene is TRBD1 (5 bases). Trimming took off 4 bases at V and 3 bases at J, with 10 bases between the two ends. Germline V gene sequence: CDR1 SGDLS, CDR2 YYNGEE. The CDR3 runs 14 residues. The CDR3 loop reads CASSTGSANEKLFF. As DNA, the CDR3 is TGTGCCAGCAGCACAGGTAGTGCTAATGAAAAACTGTTTTTT.